This T cell receptor (beta chain) was found in a study of CD8+CD57+ T cells in acquired aplastic anemia. Study details: Sorted CD4+ and CD8+ cells yielded DNA averaging about 2.9 ug. Healthy donors averaged roughly 11 million reads for CD4+ cells.

This CDR3 region has 14 residues. Trimming shortened V by 2 bases and J by 8 bases, and 15 bases separated the two germline ends. The germline gives CDR1 ENHRY, CDR2 SYGVKD. Turning to this clonotype: Its antigen is currently unknown.

Study-wide findings and caveats: Patient and control CD8+ Simpson's diversity was not significantly different. Around 30 sequences, all CD8+ CDR3, were shared between patients and controls.

Profiling that covered TCR beta VDJ and CDR3 relied on genomic DNA as its template. TCRdb processed the reads anew with MiXCR; each CDR3 protein has one entry. The sample shows 180,000 or so distinct CDR3 sequences, about half of them seen only once. This chain links TRBV10-3 with TRBJ1-2; a possible D gene is TRBD1 (5 bases). Material for sequencing was sorted CD4+, CD8+, or CD8+CD57+ T cells (not recorded which) from PBMCs. The receptor comes from a human donor in good health. The CDR3, as DNA: TGTGCCATCAGTGAGGCCAGGGTTGAGGCGGGCTACACCTTC. Its translation is CAISEARVEAGYTF.